Below are 3 T cell receptor beta chains sequenced from a single sample in a study of blood T cell repertoires in COVID-19. Libraries were prepared by immunoSEQ multiplex PCR; TCRdb keeps only in-frame clonotypes and omits some of them. The sample gives 100,000 to 150,000 clones, roughly 72% of which show up once; roughly 5.5% is in the top ten. Sequenced: peripheral blood. Source of these receptors: a man aged 60 to 69 with acute or convalescent COVID-19.

The V gene is TRBV6-1, the J gene TRBJ2-5; 7 positions match TRBD2. The trim removed 3 bases at V and 7 bases at J, leaving 14 bases unmatched. Germline CDR1 and CDR2: MNHNS and SASEGT. The CDR3 spans 16 residues. CDR3 protein: CASSEWDYLEEVTQYF. The DNA for the CDR3 is TGTGCCAGCAGTGAGTGGGACTATCTTGAGGAGGTGACCCAGTACTTC.

The chain links TRBV5-5 to TRBJ2-1, with 10 bases fitting TRBD2. Germline CDR1 and CDR2: SGHKS and YYEKEE (reference sequence). The CDR3 is made up of 18 amino acids. The V segment lost 2 bases and the J segment 4 bases; nucleotides outside the gene matches: 12. The CDR3 protein is CASSLIVASGGQYNEQFF. The CDR3 DNA reads TGTGCCAGCAGCTTAATTGTGGCTAGCGGGGGCCAATACAATGAGCAGTTCTTC.

The J gene is TRBJ1-5, the V gene TRBV28, with unresolved D. The V end was cut by 3 bases, the J end by 2 bases, with 5 bases between. The CDR3 runs 13 residues. The germline CDR1 and CDR2 sequences are MDHEN and SYDVKM. The CDR3 region has the DNA TGTGCCAGCAGTTTTCTCCGCAATCAGCCCCAGCATTTT. The encoded protein is CASSFLRNQPQHF. The variable domain in full, with the rest retrieved from reference TRBV28 and TRBJ1-5, is DVKVTQSSRYLVKRTGEKVFLECVQDMDHENMFWYRQDPGLGLRLIYFSYDVKMKEKGDIPEGYSVSREKKERFSLILESASTNQTSMYLCASSFLRNQPQHFGDGTRLSIL.